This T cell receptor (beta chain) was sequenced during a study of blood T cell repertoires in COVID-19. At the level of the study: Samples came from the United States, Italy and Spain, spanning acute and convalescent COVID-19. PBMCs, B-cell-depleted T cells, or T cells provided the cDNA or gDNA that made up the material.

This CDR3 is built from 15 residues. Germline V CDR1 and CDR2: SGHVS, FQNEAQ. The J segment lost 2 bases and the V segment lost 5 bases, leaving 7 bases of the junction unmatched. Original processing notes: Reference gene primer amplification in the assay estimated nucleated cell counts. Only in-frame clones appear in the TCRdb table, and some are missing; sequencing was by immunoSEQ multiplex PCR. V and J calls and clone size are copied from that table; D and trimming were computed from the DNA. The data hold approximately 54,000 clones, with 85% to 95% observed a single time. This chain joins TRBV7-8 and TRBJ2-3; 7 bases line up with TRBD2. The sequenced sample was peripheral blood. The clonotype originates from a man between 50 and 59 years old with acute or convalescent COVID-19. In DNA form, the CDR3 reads TGTGCCAGCAGCCCGATGGGGACTACCACAGATACGCAGTATTTT. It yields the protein CASSPMGTTTDTQYF.